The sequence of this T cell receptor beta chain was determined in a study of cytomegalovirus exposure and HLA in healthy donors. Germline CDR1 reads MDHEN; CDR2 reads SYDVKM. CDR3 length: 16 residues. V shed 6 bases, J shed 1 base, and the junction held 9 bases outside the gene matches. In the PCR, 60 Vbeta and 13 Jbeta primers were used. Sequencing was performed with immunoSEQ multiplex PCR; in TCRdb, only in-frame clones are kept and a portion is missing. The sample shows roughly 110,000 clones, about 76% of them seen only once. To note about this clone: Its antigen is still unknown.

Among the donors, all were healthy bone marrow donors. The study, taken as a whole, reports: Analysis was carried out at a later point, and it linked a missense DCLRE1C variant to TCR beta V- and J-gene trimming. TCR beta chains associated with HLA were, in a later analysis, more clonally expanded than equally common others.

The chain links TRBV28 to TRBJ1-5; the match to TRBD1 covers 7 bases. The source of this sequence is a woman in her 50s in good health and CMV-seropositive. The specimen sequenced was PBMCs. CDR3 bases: TGTGCCAGCAGACCCGGGAGGGGGCAGAGCAATCAGCCCCAGCATTTT. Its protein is CASRPGRGQSNQPQHF.